These 18 T cell receptor beta chains originate from one sample sequenced in a study of blood T cells in healthy people across ages. Next came a second PCR, run for about 7 to 12 cycles, which used a sample-barcoded 5' primer along with a J-beta primer mix. In TCRdb, the 5' RACE reads were re-called with MiXCR into one record per CDR3 protein. The data hold about 1.1 million distinct CDR3 sequences, with 35% to 45% observed a single time. The sequencing input was blood. The source of these receptors is a man between 18 and 29 years old in good health.

This clonotype was observed a few times. The CDR3 protein is CASSWGYYGYTF. In nucleotides, the CDR3 is TGTGCCAGCAGCTGGGGTTACTATGGCTACACCTTC. The chain couples TRBV12-3 or TRBV12-4 to TRBJ1-2; no firm D call. The CDR3 runs to 12 residues. V dropped 6 bases and J dropped 3 bases, with 8 bases sitting between them.

About this clonotype: It may be a read error: a sequence one base away is much more abundant. The J gene is TRBJ2-5, the V gene TRBV7-9, with TRBD1 identical over 10 bases. The germline CDR1 and CDR2 sequences are SEHNR and FQNEAQ (reference sequence). V was clipped by 4 bases and J by 11 bases; unmatched bases: 10. The CDR3 covers 14 residues. The CDR3 reads CASSWRQGAYEQYF. The CDR3 DNA follows: TGTGCCAGCAGCTGGCGACAGGGGGCATATGAGCAGTACTTC.

Notes on this clonotype: A much larger clone differs by one base, so this may be a read error. The chain carries TRBV6-2 or TRBV6-3 and TRBJ2-2; D gene ambiguous. Per the germline V gene, CDR1 is MNHEY and CDR2 is SVGEGT. This CDR3 spans 13 amino acids. The CDR3 loop is CAGSSGFTGELFF. The CDR3 DNA reads as TGTGCCGGCAGTTCGGGCTTCACCGGGGAGCTGTTTTTT.

Only a few counts were recorded for this clonotype. V usage is TRBV20-1 and J usage is TRBJ2-7; D perhaps matches TRBD2 (5 bases). V was trimmed by 3 bases and J by 2 bases, leaving 17 bases between them. Germline V gene lookup returns CDR1 DFQATT and CDR2 SNEGSKA (reference sequence). The CDR3 runs 15 residues. DNA of the CDR3: TGCAGTGCTAGGGGATTGGCGGGTACGCCCTACGAGCAGTACTTC. Its protein is CSARGLAGTPYEQYF.

The chain combines TRBV5-1 with TRBJ1-4, with D hard to call. V gave up 4 bases and J gave up 0 bases, with 13 bases separating them. This CDR3 has 16 residues. Germline V gene lookup returns CDR1 SGHRS and CDR2 YFSETQ. CDR3: CASSPEGDPTNEKLFF. CDR3 coding DNA: TGCGCCAGCAGCCCCGAAGGAGATCCAACTAATGAAAAACTGTTTTTT. The variable domain in full, with the rest retrieved from reference TRBV5-1 and TRBJ1-4, is KAGVTQTPRYLIKTRGQQVTLSCSPISGHRSVSWYQQTPGQGLQFLFEYFSETQRNKGNFPGRFSGRQFSNSRSEMNVSTLELGDSALYLCASSPEGDPTNEKLFFGSGTQLSVL.

V usage is TRBV5-1 and J usage is TRBJ2-5, with D tentatively TRBD1 (6 bases). The CDR3 contains 17 residues. Per the germline V gene, CDR1 is SGHRS and CDR2 is YFSETQ. Between the trimmed V and J ends, which lost 3 bases and 0 bases, there was a span of 18 bases. The CDR3 DNA reads TGCGCCAGCAGCTGGGACCCTGACAGGCGGTACCAAGAGACCCAGTACTTC. This codes for CASSWDPDRRYQETQYF. Based on the CDR3 plus reference TRBV5-1 and TRBJ2-5, the full variable domain is KAGVTQTPRYLIKTRGQQVTLSCSPISGHRSVSWYQQTPGQGLQFLFEYFSETQRNKGNFPGRFSGRQFSNSRSEMNVSTLELGDSALYLCASSWDPDRRYQETQYFGPGTRLLVL.

This clonotype appeared once. This chain connects TRBV20-1 to TRBJ2-1; D tentatively fits TRBD1 or TRBD2 (5 bases each). V was trimmed by 3 bases and J by 6 bases, leaving 15 bases between them. Germline loops: CDR1 DFQATT, CDR2 SNEGSKA (reference sequence). The CDR3 contains 14 residues. The CDR3 reads CSARRQGRGNEQFF. CDR3 nucleotides: TGCAGTGCTAGGCGGCAGGGTCGGGGCAATGAGCAGTTCTTC.

The chain combines TRBV18 with TRBJ2-7, with TRBD1 identical over 8 bases. CDR3 length: 14 amino acids. V lost 0 bases to trimming and J lost 6 bases; unmatched junction nucleotides: 4. Germline V gene lookup returns CDR1 KGHSH and CDR2 LQKENI. The CDR3 loop is CASSPPGTGLEQYF. The DNA for the CDR3 is TGTGCCAGCTCACCACCGGGGACAGGACTCGAGCAGTACTTC.

A word on this clonotype: One end of the junction varies from germline; a read error may be responsible. J is TRBJ2-5 and V is TRBV27; D is possibly TRBD2 (5 bases). There are 15 residues in the CDR3. Per the germline V gene, CDR1 is MNHEY and CDR2 is SMNVEV (reference sequence). This CDR3 reads CAGSLRVGSYNEQYF. As DNA, the CDR3 is TGTGCCGGCAGTTTGAGGGTCGGTTCATACAATGAGCAGTACTTC.

This clonotype was counted at least ten times. Possible read error: a much larger clone is one base away. This chain links TRBV12-3 or TRBV12-4 with TRBJ2-3; no clear D gene. This CDR3 is 12 amino acids long. V lost 6 bases and J lost 0, with 4 bases in between. The CDR3 spells CASRLSTDTQYF. The CDR3 DNA follows: TGTGCCAGCAGGCTTAGCACAGATACGCAGTATTTT.

CDR3 nucleotide sequence: TGTGCCAGCAGTTCAGGGGCTAATGAAAAACTGTTTTTT. Its protein product is CASSSGANEKLFF. The V call is TRBV12-3 or TRBV12-4, the J call TRBJ1-4, with D maybe TRBD1 (6 bases). The CDR3 spans 13 residues. With 4 bases removed from V and 3 bases from J, the gap between germline ends came to 6 bases.

A word on this clonotype: The junction departs from germline at one end; a sequencing error may be responsible. This chain links TRBV5-1 with TRBJ2-2, with D tentatively TRBD1 (5 bases). Per germline, CDR1 SGHRS and CDR2 YFSETQ. The CDR3 consists of 15 residues. CDR3 nucleotides: TGCACCAGCAGCCCCGGACAATCGAACACCGGGGAGCTGTTTTTT. This codes for CTSSPGQSNTGELFF.

The gene calls are TRBV20-1 and TRBJ2-5, with D possibly TRBD2 on 5 matching bases. Trimming left V 3 bases short and J 11 bases short, with 16 bases between. The CDR3 runs 12 residues. CDR1 and CDR2 from the germline V gene are DFQATT and SNEGSKA (reference sequence). The DNA for the CDR3 is TGCAGTGCTAGGAGGGAAAGCAATGAGCAGTACTTC. It encodes CSARRESNEQYF.

With regard to this clonotype: A read error may produce the germline difference seen at one junction end. The gene calls are TRBV2 and TRBJ2-1; the match to TRBD2 covers 9 bases. The J call may be incorrect, as the DNA end agrees better with TRBJ2-7. There are 14 residues in the CDR3. Germline V gives CDR1 SNHLY, CDR2 FYNNEI. CDR3 in amino acids: CASSKAGGYNEQYF. The CDR3 nucleotides read TGTGCCAGCAGTAAAGCGGGGGGCTACAATGAGCAGTACTTC.

The chain has TRBV4-2 and TRBJ1-3, with D possibly matching TRBD1 (5 bases). Germline V CDR1 and CDR2: LGHNA, YNFKEQ. Trimming removed 0 bases at V and 15 bases at J, with 15 bases between. The CDR3 covers 13 residues. The CDR3 DNA reads as TGTGCCAGCAGCCAAGATAAGGGGTTCCGGCGATATTTT. Translated: CASSQDKGFRRYF.

The chain joins TRBV30 to TRBJ1-3; 11 bases agree with TRBD1. This CDR3 has 15 residues. CDR1 and CDR2 from the germline V gene are GTSNPN and SVGIG (reference sequence). V lost 1 base to trimming and J lost 4 bases; unmatched junction nucleotides: 3. The CDR3 reads CAWSADRGHGNTIYF. CDR3 DNA: TGTGCCTGGAGTGCGGACAGGGGGCACGGAAACACCATATATTTT.

The chain links TRBV24-1 to TRBJ2-7, with a possible D match to TRBD2 (6 bases). The CDR3 is 15 residues long. V was pared by 3 bases and J by 7 bases, with 18 bases between. Germline CDR1 reads KGHDR; CDR2 reads SFDVKD. This CDR3 reads CATSDTGTERNEQYF. In nucleotides, the CDR3 is TGTGCCACCAGTGATACCGGGACTGAACGCAATGAGCAGTACTTC.

The rearrangement uses TRBV7-2 and TRBJ1-6; 10 bases match TRBD1. Germline V gene sequence: CDR1 SGHTA, CDR2 FQGNSA. The CDR3 is made up of 16 amino acids. After removal of 3 bases from V and 7 bases from J, the junction contained 6 bases not matched to a gene. CDR3 sequence: CASSFGLGQGNSPLHF. CDR3 nucleotides: TGTGCCAGCAGCTTCGGATTGGGACAGGGGAATTCACCCCTCCACTTT.